A single sample is the source of the 18 T cell receptor beta chains below, sequenced in a study of siplizumab effects on memory and regulatory T cells (dated by TCRdb to between 2019 and 2020). Library preparation employed the immunoSEQ multiplex PCR assay. This immuneACCESS table, as held by TCRdb, lists in-frame sequences with V and J called but not all clones. Of the missing ones, under half trace to an unresolved V gene in checked studies; the others have no known cause. The sample table records about 85,000 clones; roughly 94% of these occur just once. Approximately 17% of the sample comes from the top ten. Sample: CD8+ T cells sorted from blood. These receptors were collected from a human donor in good health.

V is TRBV5-6 and J is TRBJ1-1; D may be TRBD1 (6 bases). The CDR3 consists of 14 residues. The V gene's germline CDR1 is SGHDT and CDR2 YYEEEE. With 0 bases removed from V and 2 bases from J, the gap between germline ends came to 8 bases. The CDR3, as DNA: TGTGCCAGCAGCTTGGGGACAGACAACACTGAAGCTTTCTTT. It is translated as CASSLGTDNTEAFF.

The chain combines TRBV6-6 with TRBJ2-2; D is perhaps TRBD1 (7 bases). Trimming shortened V by 2 bases and J by 4 bases, and 11 bases separated the two germline ends. Germline CDR1 and CDR2: MNHNY and SVGAGI (reference sequence). The CDR3 is 15 amino acids. CDR3 loop: CASSYQQGGTGELFF. The CDR3 DNA reads TGTGCCAGCAGTTACCAGCAGGGGGGCACCGGGGAGCTGTTTTTT.

V gene TRBV7-8 combines with J gene TRBJ2-3; no clear D. V was pared by 1 base and J by 0 bases, with 8 bases between. CDR1 and CDR2 (germline): SGHVS, FQNEAQ. This CDR3 is 15 amino acids long. CDR3 loop: CASSLVALSTDTQYF. In DNA form, the CDR3 reads TGTGCCAGCAGCTTAGTGGCTCTGAGCACAGATACGCAGTATTTT.

The V call is TRBV5-4, the J call TRBJ2-3; D gene unclear. CDR1 is SGHNT, CDR2 YYREEE, per germline (reference sequence). The V end was cut by 1 base, the J end by 0 bases, with 12 bases between. The CDR3 loop spans 16 amino acids. The CDR3 protein is CASSLRVRSSTDTQYF. CDR3 coding DNA: TGTGCCAGCAGCTTGAGAGTCAGATCTAGCACAGATACGCAGTATTTT.

The chain has TRBV11-3 and TRBJ2-5; tentatively, D is TRBD2 (5 bases). V was trimmed by 1 base and J by 7 bases, leaving 13 bases between them. The germline V gene has CDR1 SGHNT and CDR2 YENEEA. The CDR3 sequence is 14 residues long. CDR3 sequence: CASSLAEDRGTQYF. The DNA for the CDR3 is TGTGCCAGCAGCTTAGCGGAGGATCGGGGGACCCAGTACTTC.

This chain connects TRBV9 to TRBJ1-1, with 8 bases lining up with TRBD1. The CDR3 runs 15 residues. The germline CDR1 and CDR2 sequences are SGDLS and YYNGEE. The J segment lost 1 base and the V segment lost 1 base, leaving 3 bases of the junction unmatched. CDR3 in amino acids: CASSVKGQGNTEAFF. DNA for the CDR3: TGTGCCAGCAGCGTAAAAGGACAGGGGAACACTGAAGCTTTCTTT. The whole variable domain, remainder taken from reference TRBV9 and TRBJ1-1, is DSGVTQTPKHLITATGQRVTLRCSPRSGDLSVYWYQQSLDQGLQFLIQYYNGEERAKGNILERFSAQQFPDLHSELNLSSLELGDSALYFCASSVKGQGNTEAFFGQGTRLTVV.

V and J are TRBV7-9 and TRBJ2-7; possibly TRBD1 for D (5 bases). V lost 5 bases, J lost 11 bases, and 16 bases lay in between. The length of the CDR3 is 12 residues. Germline values: CDR1 SEHNR, CDR2 FQNEAQ (reference sequence). The CDR3 loop reads CASSPPQGAKYF. The CDR3 nucleotides are TGTGCCAGCAGCCCTCCCCAAGGGGCGAAGTACTTC.

The chain has TRBV19 and TRBJ2-7; D is possibly TRBD2 (6 bases). There are 16 residues in the CDR3. V gave up 6 bases and J gave up 0 bases, with 18 bases separating them. Germline V gene data show CDR1 as LNHDA and CDR2 as SQIVND (reference sequence). CDR3 sequence (DNA): TGTGCCAGTAGCTTGACCGGGACTGCCTACTCCTACGAGCAGTACTTC. As protein: CASSLTGTAYSYEQYF.

J is TRBJ2-1 and V is TRBV27; 11 nucleotides align to TRBD2. Germline CDR1 reads MNHEY; CDR2 reads SMNVEV (reference sequence). Trimming took 3 bases from V and 4 from J; bases not matched to a gene: 5. This CDR3 has 16 residues. The CDR3 DNA sequence: TGTGCCAGCAGTTTCGTCGGGACTAGCGGATACAATGAGCAGTTCTTC. It yields the protein CASSFVGTSGYNEQFF.

The chain uses TRBV27 and TRBJ2-7, with D tentatively TRBD2 (6 bases). Germline V lookup: CDR1 MNHEY, CDR2 SMNVEV (reference sequence). The CDR3 is 14 amino acids. Trimming removed 4 bases from V and 3 bases from J, with 13 bases in between. The CDR3 bases are TGTGCCAGCAGTTCCGGGAGTAACAGCTACGAGCAGTACTTC. Translation: CASSSGSNSYEQYF.

V and J are TRBV9 and TRBJ2-7; 7 bases match TRBD2. The CDR3 sequence is 15 residues long. V shed 0 bases, J shed 0 bases, and the junction held 3 bases outside the gene matches. Germline V gene sequence: CDR1 SGDLS, CDR2 YYNGEE. The DNA for the CDR3 is TGTGCCAGCAGCGTAGAATCTAGCGGCTCCTACGAGCAGTACTTC. Translating it yields CASSVESSGSYEQYF.

J is TRBJ2-5 and V is TRBV7-9; D unresolved. The CDR3 is 14 amino acids. Deletions cut 0 bases from V and 4 bases from J, with 9 bases between. The germline gives CDR1 SEHNR, CDR2 FQNEAQ (reference sequence). CDR3 nucleotides: TGTGCCAGCAGCTTAGCAGGGTTGGTAGAGACCCAGTACTTC. Translation gives CASSLAGLVETQYF.

This chain joins TRBV19 and TRBJ2-2; no clear D gene. V was pared by 8 bases and J by 5 bases, with 18 bases between. CDR1 and CDR2 (germline): LNHDA, SQIVND (reference sequence). This CDR3 region has 15 residues. The CDR3 sequence is CASGRSIRATGELFF. CDR3 sequence (DNA): TGTGCCAGTGGCAGATCAATACGAGCGACCGGGGAGCTGTTTTTT. Full variable domain (remainder filled in from reference TRBV19 and TRBJ2-2): DGGITQSPKYLFRKEGQNVTLSCEQNLNHDAMYWYRQDPGQGLRLIYYSQIVNDFQKGDIAEGYSVSREKKESFPLTVTSAQKNPTAFYLCASGRSIRATGELFFGEGSRLTVL.

V usage is TRBV11-2 and J usage is TRBJ2-7; D unresolved. Looked up from germline, CDR1 is SGHAT and CDR2 is FQNNGV. The CDR3 has 14 amino acids. V was cut by 3 bases and J by 0 bases, with 9 bases left in between. CDR3: CASSFAPGSYEQYF. DNA for the CDR3: TGTGCCAGCAGCTTTGCACCAGGCTCCTACGAGCAGTACTTC.

As DNA, the CDR3 is TGTGCCAGCAGTTACGCGGGAGATGGAAACATTCAGTACTTC. Residues: CASSYAGDGNIQYF. The chain combines TRBV6-5 with TRBJ2-4; the match to TRBD2 covers 7 bases. Germline CDR1 and CDR2: MNHEY and SVGAGI. J was trimmed by 6 bases and V by 2 bases; bases with no gene match: 4. The CDR3 is made up of 14 amino acids.

This clone appeared a single time. This rearrangement joins TRBV5-6 to TRBJ2-7; 8 bases fit TRBD1. The length of the CDR3 is 14 residues. Germline-derived CDR1 and CDR2 are SGHDT and YYEEEE. The V gene end was trimmed by 4 bases and the J gene end by 3 bases; junction bases not matched to a gene: 6. The CDR3: CASSSQGADYEQYF. The CDR3 DNA reads as TGTGCCAGCAGCAGTCAGGGGGCCGACTACGAGCAGTACTTC.

The J gene is TRBJ2-7, the V gene TRBV6-5, with D possibly matching TRBD1 (5 bases). This CDR3 is 15 amino acids long. V gave up 4 bases and J gave up 6 bases, with 19 bases separating them. CDR1 and CDR2 (germline): MNHEY, SVGAGI. The CDR3 nucleotides are TGTGCCAGCAGTTCGGAGTACAGGTCTGCTGGCGAGCAGTACTTC. This codes for CASSSEYRSAGEQYF.

The chain recombines TRBV19 with TRBJ1-1; D call uncertain. CDR1 and CDR2 from the germline V gene are LNHDA and SQIVND (reference sequence). The CDR3 extends over 12 amino acids. With 4 bases removed from V and 1 base from J, the gap between germline ends came to 4 bases. The CDR3 here is CASSNGNTEAFF. For the CDR3, the DNA is TGTGCCAGTAGTAACGGGAACACTGAAGCTTTCTTT.